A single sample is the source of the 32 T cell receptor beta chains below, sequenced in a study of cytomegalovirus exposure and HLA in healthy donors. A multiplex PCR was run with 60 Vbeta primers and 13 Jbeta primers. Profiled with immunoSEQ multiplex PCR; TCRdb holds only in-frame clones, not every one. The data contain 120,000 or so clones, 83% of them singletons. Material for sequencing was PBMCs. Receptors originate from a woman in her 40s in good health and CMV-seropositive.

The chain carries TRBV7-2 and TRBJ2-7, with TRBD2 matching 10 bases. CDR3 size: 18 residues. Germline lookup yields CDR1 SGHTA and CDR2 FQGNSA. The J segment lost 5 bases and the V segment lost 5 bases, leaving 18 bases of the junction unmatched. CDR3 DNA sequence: TGTGCCAGCAGCCCCTTCGTCCTAACTAGCGGGATTAGGAACGAGCAGTACTTC. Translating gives CASSPFVLTSGIRNEQYF.

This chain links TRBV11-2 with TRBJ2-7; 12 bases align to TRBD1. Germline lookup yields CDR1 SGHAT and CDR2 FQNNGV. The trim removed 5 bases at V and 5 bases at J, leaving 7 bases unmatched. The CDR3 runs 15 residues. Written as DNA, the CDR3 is TGTGCCAGCAGCGTTCCGGGACAGGGGGCCCACGAGCAGTACTTC. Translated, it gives CASSVPGQGAHEQYF. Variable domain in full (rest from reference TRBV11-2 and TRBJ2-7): EAGVAQSPRYKIIEKRQSVAFWCNPISGHATLYWYQQILGQGPKLLIQFQNNGVVDDSQLPKDRFSAERLKGVDSTLKIQPAKLEDSAVYLCASSVPGQGAHEQYFGPGTRLTVT.

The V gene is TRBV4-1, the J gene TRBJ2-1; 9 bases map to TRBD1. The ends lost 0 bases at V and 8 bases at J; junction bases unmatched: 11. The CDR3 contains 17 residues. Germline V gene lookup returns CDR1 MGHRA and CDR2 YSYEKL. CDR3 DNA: TGCGCCAGCAGCCAAGATTCACAGGGGGCTCAGATCGATGAGCAGTTCTTC. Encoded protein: CASSQDSQGAQIDEQFF.

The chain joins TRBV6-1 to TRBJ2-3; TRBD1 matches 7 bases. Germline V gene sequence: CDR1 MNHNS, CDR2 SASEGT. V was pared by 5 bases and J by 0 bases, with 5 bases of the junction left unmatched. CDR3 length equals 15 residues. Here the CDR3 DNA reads TGTGCCAGCAGTAACCGGGACAGCAGCACAGATACGCAGTATTTT. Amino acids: CASSNRDSSTDTQYF.

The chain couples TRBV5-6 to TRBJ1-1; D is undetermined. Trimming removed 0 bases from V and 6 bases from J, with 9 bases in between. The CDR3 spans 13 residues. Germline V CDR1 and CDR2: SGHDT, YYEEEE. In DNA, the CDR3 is TGTGCCAGCAGCTTGGCCATCGAGCCTGAAGCTTTCTTT. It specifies CASSLAIEPEAFF.

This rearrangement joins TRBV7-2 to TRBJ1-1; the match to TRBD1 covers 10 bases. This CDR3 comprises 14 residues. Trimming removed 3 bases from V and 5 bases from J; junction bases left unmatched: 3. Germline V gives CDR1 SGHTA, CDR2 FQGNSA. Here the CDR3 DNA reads TGTGCCAGCAGCTTCGGACAGGGGGTAACTGAAGCTTTCTTT. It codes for CASSFGQGVTEAFF.

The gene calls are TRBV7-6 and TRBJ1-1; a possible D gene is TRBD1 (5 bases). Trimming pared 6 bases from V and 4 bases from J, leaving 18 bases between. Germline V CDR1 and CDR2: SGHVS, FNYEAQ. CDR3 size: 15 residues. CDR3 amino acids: CASSYSGQGGTEAFF. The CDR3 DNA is TGTGCCAGCAGTTATAGTGGGCAGGGTGGCACTGAAGCTTTCTTT.

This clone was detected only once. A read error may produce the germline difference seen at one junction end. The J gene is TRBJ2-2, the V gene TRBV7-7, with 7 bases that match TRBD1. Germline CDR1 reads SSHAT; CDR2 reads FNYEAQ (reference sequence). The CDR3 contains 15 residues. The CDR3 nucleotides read TGTGCTAGCAGCGGAAGACAGGGAAGCACCGGGGAGCTGTTTTTT. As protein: CASSGRQGSTGELFF.

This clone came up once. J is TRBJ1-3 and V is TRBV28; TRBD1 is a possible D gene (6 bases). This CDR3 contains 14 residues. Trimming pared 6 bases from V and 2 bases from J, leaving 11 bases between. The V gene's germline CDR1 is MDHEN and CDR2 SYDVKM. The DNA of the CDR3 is TGTGCCAGCAGCCGACAGGTTCCTGGAAACACCATATATTTT. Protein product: CASSRQVPGNTIYF.

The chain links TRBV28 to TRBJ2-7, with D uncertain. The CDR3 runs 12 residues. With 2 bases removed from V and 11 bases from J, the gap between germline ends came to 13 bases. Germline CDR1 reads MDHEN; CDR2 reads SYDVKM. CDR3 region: CASSLGLRPEYF. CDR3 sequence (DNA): TGTGCCAGCAGTTTAGGTCTCCGCCCGGAGTACTTC.

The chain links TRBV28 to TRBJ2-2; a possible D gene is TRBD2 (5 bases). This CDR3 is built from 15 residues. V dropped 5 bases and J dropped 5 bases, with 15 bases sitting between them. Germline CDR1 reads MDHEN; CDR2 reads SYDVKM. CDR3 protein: CASSPGSVETGELFF. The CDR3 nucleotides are TGTGCCAGCAGTCCGGGGTCCGTCGAGACCGGGGAGCTGTTTTTT.

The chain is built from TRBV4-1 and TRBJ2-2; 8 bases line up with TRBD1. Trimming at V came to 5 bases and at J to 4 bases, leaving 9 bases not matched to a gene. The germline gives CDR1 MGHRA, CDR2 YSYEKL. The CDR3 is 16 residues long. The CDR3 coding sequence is TGCGCCAGCAGCACCGGCAGGGGGCTGGGCACCGGGGAGCTGTTTTTT. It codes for CASSTGRGLGTGELFF.

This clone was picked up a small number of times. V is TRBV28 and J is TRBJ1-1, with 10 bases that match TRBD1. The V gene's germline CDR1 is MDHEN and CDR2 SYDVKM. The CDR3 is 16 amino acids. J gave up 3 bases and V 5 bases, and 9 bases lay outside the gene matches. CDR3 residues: CASSKDRGGRYTEAFF. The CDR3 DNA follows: TGTGCCAGCAGTAAGGACAGGGGGGGACGGTACACTGAAGCTTTCTTT.

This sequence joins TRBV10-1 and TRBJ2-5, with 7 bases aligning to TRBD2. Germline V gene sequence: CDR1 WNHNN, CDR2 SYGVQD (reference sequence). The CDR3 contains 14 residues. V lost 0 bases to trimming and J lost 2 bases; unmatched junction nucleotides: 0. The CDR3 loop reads CASSESRGQETQYF. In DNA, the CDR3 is TGCGCCAGCAGTGAGTCGCGGGGGCAAGAGACCCAGTACTTC.

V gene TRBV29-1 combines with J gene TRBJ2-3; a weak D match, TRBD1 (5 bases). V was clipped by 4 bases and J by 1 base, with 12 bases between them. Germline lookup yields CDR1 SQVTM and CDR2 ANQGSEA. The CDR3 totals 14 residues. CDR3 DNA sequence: TGCAGCGTTGTTCGGCAGGGCGGCACAGATACGCAGTATTTT. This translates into CSVVRQGGTDTQYF.

The CDR3 nucleotides read TGTGCCAGTAGTATAGGAATAGGCGGTCCCTACGAGCAGTACTTC. Translating it yields CASSIGIGGPYEQYF. The V gene is TRBV19, the J gene TRBJ2-7; D is undetermined. Trimming took off 1 base at V and 2 bases at J, with 12 bases between the two ends. Germline-derived CDR1 and CDR2 are LNHDA and SQIVND (reference sequence). CDR3 length: 15 residues.

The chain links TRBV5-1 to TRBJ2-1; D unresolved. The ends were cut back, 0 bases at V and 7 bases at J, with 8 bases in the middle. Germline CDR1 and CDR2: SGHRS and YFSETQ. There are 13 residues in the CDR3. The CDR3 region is CASSLGSGNEQFF. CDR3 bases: TGCGCCAGCAGCTTGGGGAGTGGGAATGAGCAGTTCTTC.

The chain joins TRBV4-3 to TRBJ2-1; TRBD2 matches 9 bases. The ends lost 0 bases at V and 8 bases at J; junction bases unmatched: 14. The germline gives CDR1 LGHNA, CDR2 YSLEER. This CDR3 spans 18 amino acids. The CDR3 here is CASSQEVGAGGPRYEQFF. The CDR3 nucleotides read TGCGCCAGCAGCCAAGAAGTGGGGGCGGGAGGGCCAAGGTATGAGCAGTTCTTC.

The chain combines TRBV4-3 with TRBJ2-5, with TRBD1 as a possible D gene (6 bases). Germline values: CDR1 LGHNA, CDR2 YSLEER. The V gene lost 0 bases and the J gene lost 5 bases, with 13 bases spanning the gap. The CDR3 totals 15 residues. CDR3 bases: TGCGCCAGCAGCCAAGACAGGGGACCCAGGGAGACCCAGTACTTC. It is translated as CASSQDRGPRETQYF.

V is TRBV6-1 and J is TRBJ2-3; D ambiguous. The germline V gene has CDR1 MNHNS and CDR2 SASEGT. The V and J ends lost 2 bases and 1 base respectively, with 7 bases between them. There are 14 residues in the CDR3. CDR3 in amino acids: CASSERARTDTQYF. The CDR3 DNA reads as TGTGCCAGCAGTGAACGAGCCCGCACAGATACGCAGTATTTT.

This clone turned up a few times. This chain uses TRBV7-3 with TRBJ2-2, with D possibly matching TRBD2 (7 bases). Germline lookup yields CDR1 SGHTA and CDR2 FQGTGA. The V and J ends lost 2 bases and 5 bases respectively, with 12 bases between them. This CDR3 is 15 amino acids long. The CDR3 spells CASSLAGASTGELFF. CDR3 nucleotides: TGTGCCAGCAGCTTAGCGGGGGCCAGTACCGGGGAGCTGTTTTTT.

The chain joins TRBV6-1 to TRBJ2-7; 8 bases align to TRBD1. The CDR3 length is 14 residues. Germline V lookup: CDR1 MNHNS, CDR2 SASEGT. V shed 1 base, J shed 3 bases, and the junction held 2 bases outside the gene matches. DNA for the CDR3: TGTGCCAGCAGTGAAGGACAGGGGATCTACGAGCAGTACTTC. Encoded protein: CASSEGQGIYEQYF.

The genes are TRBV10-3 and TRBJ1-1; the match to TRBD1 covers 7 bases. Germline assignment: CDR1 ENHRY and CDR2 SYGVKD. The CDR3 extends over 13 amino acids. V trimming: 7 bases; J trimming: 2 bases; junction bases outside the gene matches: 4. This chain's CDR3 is CAITGTANTEAFF. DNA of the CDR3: TGTGCCATCACTGGGACAGCTAACACTGAAGCTTTCTTT.

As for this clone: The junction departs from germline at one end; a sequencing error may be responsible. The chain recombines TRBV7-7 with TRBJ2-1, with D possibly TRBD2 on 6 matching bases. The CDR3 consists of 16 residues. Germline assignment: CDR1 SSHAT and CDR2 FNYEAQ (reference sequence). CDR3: CASSPLGGGIYNEQFF. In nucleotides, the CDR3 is TGTGCTAGCAGCCCCCTCGGGGGAGGCATCTACAATGAGCAGTTCTTC.

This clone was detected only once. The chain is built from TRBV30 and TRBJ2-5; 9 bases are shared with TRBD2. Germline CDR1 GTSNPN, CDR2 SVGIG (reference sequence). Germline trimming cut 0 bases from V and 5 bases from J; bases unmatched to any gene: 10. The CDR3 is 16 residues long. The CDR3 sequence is CAWSVTSGRLYETQYF. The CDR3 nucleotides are TGTGCCTGGAGTGTTACCAGCGGGAGGTTATATGAGACCCAGTACTTC.

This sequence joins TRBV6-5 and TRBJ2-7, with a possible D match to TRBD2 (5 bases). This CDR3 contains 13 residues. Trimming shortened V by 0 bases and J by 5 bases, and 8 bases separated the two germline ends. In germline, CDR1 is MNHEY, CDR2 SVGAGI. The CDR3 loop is CASSYSKEDEQYF. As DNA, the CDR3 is TGTGCCAGCAGTTACTCGAAGGAGGACGAGCAGTACTTC.

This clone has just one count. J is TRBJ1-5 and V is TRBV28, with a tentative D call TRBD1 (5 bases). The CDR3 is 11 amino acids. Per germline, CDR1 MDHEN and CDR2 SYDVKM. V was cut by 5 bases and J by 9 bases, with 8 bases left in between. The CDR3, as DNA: TGTGCCAGCAGTACCGGGGGGCCCCAGCATTTT. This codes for CASSTGGPQHF.

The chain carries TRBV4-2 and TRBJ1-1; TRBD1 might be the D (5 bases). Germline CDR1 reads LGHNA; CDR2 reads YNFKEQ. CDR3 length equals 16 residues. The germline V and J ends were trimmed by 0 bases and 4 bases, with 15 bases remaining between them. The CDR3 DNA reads TGTGCCAGCAGCCAAGAATGGGGGAGGACGTCCACTGAAGCTTTCTTT. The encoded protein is CASSQEWGRTSTEAFF.

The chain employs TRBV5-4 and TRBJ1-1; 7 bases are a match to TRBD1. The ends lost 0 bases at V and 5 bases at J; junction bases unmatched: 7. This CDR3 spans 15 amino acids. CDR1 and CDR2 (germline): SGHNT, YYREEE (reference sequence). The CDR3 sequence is CASSLERGLGTEAFF. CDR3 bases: TGTGCCAGCAGCTTGGAGAGGGGGCTGGGAACTGAAGCTTTCTTT.

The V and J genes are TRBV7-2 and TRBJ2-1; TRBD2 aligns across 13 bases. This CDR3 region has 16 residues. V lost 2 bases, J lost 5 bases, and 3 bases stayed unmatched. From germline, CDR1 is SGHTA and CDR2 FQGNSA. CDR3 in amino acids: CASSLIGTSGNNEQFF. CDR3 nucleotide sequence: TGTGCCAGCAGCTTAATTGGGACTAGCGGGAACAATGAGCAGTTCTTC.

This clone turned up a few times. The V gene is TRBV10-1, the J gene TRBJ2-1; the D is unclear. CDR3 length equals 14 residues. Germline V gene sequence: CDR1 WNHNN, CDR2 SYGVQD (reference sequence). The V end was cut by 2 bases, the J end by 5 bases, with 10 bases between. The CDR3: CASSENSLNNEQFF. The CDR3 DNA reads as TGCGCCAGCAGTGAGAACAGCCTCAACAATGAGCAGTTCTTC.

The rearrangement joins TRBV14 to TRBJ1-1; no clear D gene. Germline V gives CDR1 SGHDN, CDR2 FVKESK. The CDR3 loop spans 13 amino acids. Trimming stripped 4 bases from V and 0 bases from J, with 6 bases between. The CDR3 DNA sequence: TGTGCCAGCAGCCCGAGTATGAACACTGAAGCTTTCTTT. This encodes CASSPSMNTEAFF.